What follows are 25 T cell receptor beta chains derived from one specimen sequenced in a study of cytomegalovirus exposure and HLA in healthy donors. PCR employed 60 Vbeta and 13 Jbeta primers. The method was immunoSEQ multiplex PCR; TCRdb's version includes in-frame clones alone and lacks a portion of them. Of some 130,000 clones listed, around three quarters are singletons. Sequencing used PBMCs. The receptors were gathered from a man aged 35 to 55 in good health and CMV-seronegative.

The chain combines TRBV10-3 with TRBJ2-5, with a possible D match to TRBD2 (7 bases). The V and J ends lost 8 bases and 2 bases respectively, with 21 bases between them. CDR3 size: 16 residues. Germline V CDR1 and CDR2: ENHRY, SYGVKD. CDR3 DNA: TGTGCCATCTCTGAGGGGGGGAGCCAAGAACAAGAGACCCAGTACTTC. This sequence encodes CAISEGGSQEQETQYF.

This clone was counted between two and nine times. The CDR3 nucleotides are TGTGCCAGCAGTTCGGGACAGGGAGAAGGCTACACCTTC. Its translation is CASSSGQGEGYTF. The rearrangement uses TRBV5-5 and TRBJ1-2; 9 nucleotides match TRBD1. Germline V gene lookup returns CDR1 SGHKS and CDR2 YYEKEE (reference sequence). The CDR3 has 13 amino acids. Trimming cost V 5 bases and J 8 bases; bases outside gene matches: 7.

The V gene is TRBV27, the J gene TRBJ2-5, with 8 bases lining up with TRBD1. V lost 5 bases to trimming and J lost 4 bases; unmatched junction nucleotides: 15. Germline V gene sequence: CDR1 MNHEY, CDR2 SMNVEV (reference sequence). CDR3 size: 17 residues. This CDR3 is CASSLSFRTGLLETQYF. DNA for the CDR3: TGTGCCAGCAGTCTCAGCTTTCGGACAGGGCTTCTAGAGACCCAGTACTTC.

The chain uses TRBV4-2 and TRBJ1-1, with 7 nucleotides matching TRBD1. Per germline, CDR1 LGHNA and CDR2 YNFKEQ. The junction had 2 bases not matched to a gene; V was cut back by 1 base and J by 3 bases. The CDR3 covers 14 residues. The CDR3 reads CASSQGDRDTEAFF. The CDR3 DNA reads as TGTGCCAGCAGCCAAGGAGACAGGGACACTGAAGCTTTCTTT.

The rearrangement joins TRBV29-1 to TRBJ1-1; a possible D gene is TRBD1 (6 bases). Looked up from germline, CDR1 is SQVTM and CDR2 is ANQGSEA. This CDR3 has 11 residues. The V end lost 7 bases, the J end lost 8 bases, and 14 bases lay between the germline ends. CDR3 sequence reads: CSASQRGEAFF. The CDR3 DNA reads as TGCAGCGCCTCGCAAAGGGGGGAAGCTTTCTTT.

This chain joins TRBV30 and TRBJ1-1, with D unclear. Trimming took off 4 bases at V and 2 bases at J, with 11 bases between the two ends. CDR3 size: 13 residues. Germline V gives CDR1 GTSNPN, CDR2 SVGIG (reference sequence). The CDR3 DNA reads TGTGCCTGGACCCTGGGAGCCAACACTGAAGCTTTCTTT. This codes for CAWTLGANTEAFF.

This clone turned up a few times. This rearrangement joins TRBV5-4 to TRBJ2-1; 9 positions match TRBD2. Unmatched junction bases numbered 6, after V lost 0 bases and J lost 8 bases. CDR1 is SGHNT and CDR2 is YYREEE in the germline V gene (reference sequence). The CDR3 is 15 residues long. CDR3 nucleotide sequence: TGTGCCAGCAGCTTGGACCTAGCGGGGAGAGATGAGCAGTTCTTC. It codes for CASSLDLAGRDEQFF.

In its sample, this clone was seen a few times. CDR3 residues: CAWKRDRAPSGANVLTF. For the CDR3, the DNA is TGTGCCTGGAAAAGGGACAGAGCTCCCTCTGGGGCCAACGTCCTGACTTTC. The genes are TRBV30 and TRBJ2-6; the match to TRBD1 covers 7 bases. V shed 4 bases, J shed 0 bases, and the junction held 9 bases outside the gene matches. The CDR3 consists of 17 residues. Germline V lookup: CDR1 GTSNPN, CDR2 SVGIG (reference sequence).

The rearrangement links TRBV6-1 to TRBJ2-3; a possible D gene is TRBD1 (5 bases). The CDR3 runs 13 residues. Germline V lookup: CDR1 MNHNS, CDR2 SASEGT. Trimming took 6 bases from V and 4 from J, leaving 11 bases between them. CDR3 nucleotide sequence: TGTGCCAGCAGGGGGCTTGGGGCAGATACGCAGTATTTT. Translated, it gives CASRGLGADTQYF.

V usage is TRBV4-1 and J usage is TRBJ2-7, with TRBD2 matching over 8 bases. The CDR3 runs 14 residues. In germline, CDR1 is MGHRA, CDR2 YSYEKL. After removal of 1 base from V and 2 bases from J, the junction contained 1 base not matched to a gene. CDR3 sequence reads: CASSQAGGTYEQYF. The CDR3 nucleotides are TGCGCCAGCAGCCAAGCGGGAGGGACCTACGAGCAGTACTTC.

The rearrangement links TRBV28 to TRBJ1-2; a possible D gene is TRBD1 (5 bases). Between the trimmed V and J ends, which lost 2 bases and 8 bases, there was a span of 12 bases. Germline V gene data show CDR1 as MDHEN and CDR2 as SYDVKM. This CDR3 comprises 13 residues. Written as DNA, the CDR3 is TGTGCCAGCAGTTTACAAGGGGCGCGGGGCTACACCTTC. The encoded protein is CASSLQGARGYTF.

The chain is built from TRBV4-3 and TRBJ2-7; D ambiguous. The CDR3 extends over 14 amino acids. The V end lost 2 bases, the J end lost 2 bases, and 10 bases lay between the germline ends. CDR1 LGHNA and CDR2 YSLEER come from the germline V gene. This chain's CDR3 is CASSQSPSTYEQYF. In nucleotides, the CDR3 is TGCGCCAGCAGCCAATCCCCTTCTACCTACGAGCAGTACTTC.

This chain links TRBV19 with TRBJ1-2, with D possibly matching TRBD1 (5 bases). Germline lookup yields CDR1 LNHDA and CDR2 SQIVND (reference sequence). V was cut by 0 bases and J by 2 bases, with 13 bases left in between. The CDR3 length is 16 residues. The CDR3 DNA sequence: TGTGCCAGTAGTATAGATCTAGGGGCGCTGAACTATGGCTACACCTTC. Its protein is CASSIDLGALNYGYTF.

The chain uses TRBV5-6 and TRBJ2-3, with D possibly matching TRBD1 (6 bases). The CDR3 loop spans 14 amino acids. Germline CDR1 reads SGHDT; CDR2 reads YYEEEE. Trimming stripped 4 bases from V and 0 bases from J, with 9 bases between. In DNA form, the CDR3 reads TGTGCCAGCAGCCCACAGGGAAGCACAGATACGCAGTATTTT. Translating it yields CASSPQGSTDTQYF.

The chain joins TRBV2 to TRBJ1-5, with TRBD1 matching 8 bases. Unmatched junction bases numbered 10, after V lost 1 base and J lost 2 bases. CDR1 SNHLY and CDR2 FYNNEI come from the germline V gene. This CDR3 has 18 residues. In DNA, the CDR3 is TGTGCCAGCAGTGAAGTAACGACAGGGGTGTTCGGCAATCAGCCCCAGCATTTT. This translates into CASSEVTTGVFGNQPQHF.

This clone was seen more than once but under ten times. The CDR3 DNA follows: TGTGCCAGCTCCTATACTAGCGGCCAAGAGACCCAGTACTTC. This gives the protein CASSYTSGQETQYF. V is TRBV18 and J is TRBJ2-5, with 8 nucleotides matching TRBD2. Germline trimming cut 6 bases from V and 1 base from J; bases unmatched to any gene: 4. The CDR3 has 14 residues. Germline lookup yields CDR1 KGHSH and CDR2 LQKENI.

V is TRBV20-1 and J is TRBJ2-3; D call uncertain. The CDR3 spans 11 residues. The V gene lost 7 bases and the J gene lost 6 bases, with 11 bases spanning the gap. In germline, CDR1 is DFQATT, CDR2 SNEGSKA (reference sequence). The CDR3 DNA sequence: TGCAGTGTCCAGGTTGGCGATACGCAGTATTTT. It encodes CSVQVGDTQYF.

The chain carries TRBV9 and TRBJ2-4, with TRBD1 matching 9 bases. The CDR3 length is 15 residues. Germline CDR1 SGDLS, CDR2 YYNGEE. After removal of 0 bases from V and 9 bases from J, the junction contained 7 bases not matched to a gene. The CDR3 DNA is TGTGCCAGCAGCGTAGGGAGGGAGGGACAGGGCATTCAGTACTTC. Its translation is CASSVGREGQGIQYF.

The gene calls are TRBV19 and TRBJ1-2; a weak D match, TRBD1 (5 bases). Per the germline V gene, CDR1 is LNHDA and CDR2 is SQIVND (reference sequence). Trimming shortened V by 5 bases and J by 4 bases, and 20 bases separated the two germline ends. CDR3 size: 16 residues. CDR3 bases: TGTGCCAGTAGTCCCTCGGTTGGCGGGGGGAGCTATGGCTACACCTTC. It yields the protein CASSPSVGGGSYGYTF.

J is TRBJ2-3 and V is TRBV6-5, with 7 bases identical to TRBD1. The junction had 7 bases not matched to a gene; V was cut back by 6 bases and J by 1 base. Germline loops: CDR1 MNHEY, CDR2 SVGAGI. The CDR3 is made up of 15 amino acids. The CDR3 DNA is TGTGCCAGCAGCCCCGGGACAGCGGGCACAGATACGCAGTATTTT. This gives the protein CASSPGTAGTDTQYF.

The chain joins TRBV30 to TRBJ1-2, with a weak D call TRBD1 (6 bases). Trimming cost V 0 bases and J 8 bases, with 13 bases left between them. The CDR3 sequence is 13 residues long. CDR1 and CDR2 from the germline V gene are GTSNPN and SVGIG (reference sequence). The CDR3 sequence is CAWSVAGTLGYTF. The DNA for the CDR3 is TGTGCCTGGAGTGTAGCGGGGACACTCGGCTACACCTTC.

This chain joins TRBV6-1 and TRBJ1-2; 7 bases match TRBD1. This CDR3 region has 14 residues. Germline values: CDR1 MNHNS, CDR2 SASEGT. V trimming: 4 bases; J trimming: 7 bases; junction bases outside the gene matches: 9. The CDR3 reads CASSGRQGGFGYTF. The CDR3 DNA is TGTGCCAGCAGTGGGAGACAGGGAGGATTTGGCTACACCTTC.

The rearrangement links TRBV11-3 to TRBJ2-7; no reliable D call. The length of the CDR3 is 14 residues. V was clipped by 0 bases and J by 4 bases, with 10 bases between them. Germline CDR1 and CDR2: SGHNT and YENEEA. CDR3 nucleotides: TGTGCCAGCAGCTTAGAAGCAGGATTTTACGAGCAGTACTTC. This encodes CASSLEAGFYEQYF.

The chain joins TRBV19 to TRBJ2-7; perhaps TRBD2 as D (5 bases). Trimming took 9 bases from V and 3 from J, leaving 9 bases between them. Germline values: CDR1 LNHDA, CDR2 SQIVND (reference sequence). There are 11 residues in the CDR3. CDR3 DNA: TGTGCCAGCTCCGGGGACTACGAGCAGTACTTC. Translated, it gives CASSGDYEQYF.

This sequence joins TRBV30 and TRBJ2-7; possibly TRBD1 for D (6 bases). This CDR3 spans 14 amino acids. Deletions cut 0 bases from V and 0 bases from J, with 9 bases between. Germline assignment: CDR1 GTSNPN and CDR2 SVGIG (reference sequence). CDR3 coding DNA: TGTGCCTGGAGTGTCGGGGACACCTCCTACGAGCAGTACTTC. Its protein product is CAWSVGDTSYEQYF.